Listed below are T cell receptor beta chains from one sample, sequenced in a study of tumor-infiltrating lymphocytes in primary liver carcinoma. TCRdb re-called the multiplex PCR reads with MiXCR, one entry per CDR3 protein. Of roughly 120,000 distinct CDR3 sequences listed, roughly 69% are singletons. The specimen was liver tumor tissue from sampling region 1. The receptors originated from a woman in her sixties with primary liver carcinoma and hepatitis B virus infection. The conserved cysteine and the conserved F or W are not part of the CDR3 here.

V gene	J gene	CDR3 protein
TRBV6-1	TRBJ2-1	AISGAARGDYNEQF
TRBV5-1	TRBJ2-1	ASSLGSGLGSYNEQF
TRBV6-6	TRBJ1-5	ASSYDGSSNRPQH
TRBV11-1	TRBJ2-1	ASSSPSGGEQF
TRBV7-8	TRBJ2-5	ASSFRQGPSEIQY
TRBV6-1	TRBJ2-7	ASWAGVRDRRRSYEQY
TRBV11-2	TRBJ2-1	ASSVLARKGERF
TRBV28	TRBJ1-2	ASTSGRLGGYT
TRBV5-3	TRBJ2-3	VRNLATEEILTDTQY
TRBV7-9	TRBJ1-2	ASSTEHGYGYT
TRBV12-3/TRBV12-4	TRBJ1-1	ASSFGGPDTEAF
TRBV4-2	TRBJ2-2	ASSQEGTTQGTGELF
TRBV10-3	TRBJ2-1	AINLAGGPSMF
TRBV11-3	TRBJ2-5	ASCLNTAGGETQY
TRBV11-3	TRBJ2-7	ASSLRTRRDYEQY
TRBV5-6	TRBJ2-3	ASSSWRATDTQY
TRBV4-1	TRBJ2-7	ASSQTFSGATYEQY
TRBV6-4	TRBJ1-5	ASSVGEMGEIGQPQH
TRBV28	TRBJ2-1	ASSLWGGLPALAGGAYNVQF
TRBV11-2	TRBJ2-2	ASSLDWSLAFSTGELF
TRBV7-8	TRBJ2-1	ASSLGGGVPGPYNEQF
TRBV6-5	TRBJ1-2	ASRPGQGYGYT
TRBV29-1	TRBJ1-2	SAHSATNYGYI
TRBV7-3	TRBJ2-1	ASSLNREGTRTYNEQF
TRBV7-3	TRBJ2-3	ASSLTRNGRNTDTQY
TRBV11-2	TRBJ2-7	ASSPRSGHEYERY
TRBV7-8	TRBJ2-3	ASSRKGLDLSGTDTQY
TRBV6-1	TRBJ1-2	ASRGTGFYYGYT
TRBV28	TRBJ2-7	ASSAPGLGRYEQY
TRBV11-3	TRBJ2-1	PSSLGALGSYNEQF
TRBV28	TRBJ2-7	ASSPLGRGQTYEQY
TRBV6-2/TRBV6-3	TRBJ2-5	ASTISRTPQETQY
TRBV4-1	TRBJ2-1	ASSQADMGRNEQF
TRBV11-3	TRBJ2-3	ASSLVARATDTQY
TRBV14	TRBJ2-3	ASSHGRTSGSGTDTQY
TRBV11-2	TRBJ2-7	ASRETGTSGYEQY
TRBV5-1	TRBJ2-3	ASSAGASGRSTDTQY
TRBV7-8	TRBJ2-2	ASSLARGNIGELF
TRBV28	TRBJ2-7	ASTQVDGSYEHY
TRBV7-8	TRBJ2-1	ASCFEGRSYNEQF
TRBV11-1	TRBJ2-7	ASSFTRGDFEHY
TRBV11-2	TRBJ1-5	ARSLGAGPNQPQH
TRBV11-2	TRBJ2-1	ASSTLLASSYDEQF
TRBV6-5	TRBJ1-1	ANRRDSSEAF
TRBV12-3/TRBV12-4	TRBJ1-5	ASSFRPQISNQPQH
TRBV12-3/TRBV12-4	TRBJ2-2	ASSPSGRGTGELF
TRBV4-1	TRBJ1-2	ASSQDSYGYT
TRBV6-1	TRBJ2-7	ASSDRQNYEQY
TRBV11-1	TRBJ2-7	SSSGPDRGDYEQY
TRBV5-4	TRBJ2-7	ASSLVWDSAGGYEQY